The next 26 T cell receptor beta chains were all read from a single sample in a study of cytomegalovirus exposure and HLA in healthy donors. PCR was performed using 60 Vbeta and 13 Jbeta primers. Only in-frame clones appear in the TCRdb table, and some are missing; sequencing was by immunoSEQ multiplex PCR. This sample has fewer than 250,000 clones, with 65% to 75% found just once. Sequencing was done on a sample of PBMCs. The receptors stem from a woman aged 25 to 45 in good health and CMV-seronegative.

Comment on this clone: This specimen includes other DNA sequences encoding the same CDR3. The rearrangement uses TRBV19 and TRBJ2-1; 8 bases agree with TRBD2. The germline V gene encodes CDR1 LNHDA and CDR2 SQIVND (reference sequence). The CDR3 loop spans 16 amino acids. V lost 5 bases and J lost 1; bases outside the gene matches: 7. CDR3 region: CASSPSSGSSYNEQFF. The CDR3 bases are TGTGCCAGTAGTCCGTCTAGCGGGTCTTCCTACAATGAGCAGTTCTTC.

The chain uses TRBV10-3 and TRBJ2-7, with D possibly being TRBD1 (5 bases). This CDR3 is built from 14 residues. Germline lookup yields CDR1 ENHRY and CDR2 SYGVKD. The V and J ends lost 5 bases and 2 bases respectively, with 13 bases between them. The CDR3 here is CAISQGPATYEQYF. As DNA, the CDR3 is TGTGCCATCAGTCAGGGCCCGGCCACCTACGAGCAGTACTTC.

V usage is TRBV2 and J usage is TRBJ2-5, with 7 positions matching TRBD1. The closer fit of TRBJ2-7 to the DNA end suggests the J call may be wrong. Germline V gene sequence: CDR1 SNHLY, CDR2 FYNNEI. The CDR3 has 16 amino acids. Written as DNA, the CDR3 is TGTGCCAGCAGTCGACCCTTGGGACAGAGCCCCTACGAGCAGTACTTC. This codes for CASSRPLGQSPYEQYF.

The V gene is TRBV23-1, the J gene TRBJ2-1; 9 bases map to TRBD2. TRBV23-1 is noted as an ORF with a role that remains uncertain. The junction had 6 bases not matched to a gene; V was cut back by 2 bases and J by 1 base. The CDR3 extends over 17 amino acids. DNA of the CDR3: TGCGCCAGCAGTCAACCCTTAGCGGGAGTATCCTACAATGAGCAGTTCTTC. As protein: CASSQPLAGVSYNEQFF.

The chain combines TRBV7-9 with TRBJ2-6, with 8 bases aligning to TRBD1. Germline V gene lookup returns CDR1 SEHNR and CDR2 FQNEAQ (reference sequence). The V segment lost 1 base and the J segment 0 bases; nucleotides outside the gene matches: 8. The length of the CDR3 is 19 residues. The CDR3 region has the DNA TGTGCCAGCAGCTTAGGATGGGGACAGGCGGACTCTGGGGCCAACGTCCTGACTTTC. Translating gives CASSLGWGQADSGANVLTF.

In this sample, this clone turned up a few times. V and J are TRBV27 and TRBJ1-2; 9 nucleotides line up with TRBD1. Looked up from germline, CDR1 is MNHEY and CDR2 is SMNVEV (reference sequence). The CDR3 totals 14 residues. V was pared by 4 bases and J by 4 bases, with 4 bases of the junction left unmatched. CDR3 amino acids: CASSSQGAAYGYTF. Written as DNA, the CDR3 is TGTGCCAGCAGTTCACAGGGGGCCGCCTATGGCTACACCTTC.

This clone was seen more than once but under ten times. The chain employs TRBV2 and TRBJ1-2; possible D gene TRBD1, 5 bases. CDR3 size: 13 residues. V gave up 4 bases and J gave up 8 bases, with 14 bases separating them. Germline V lookup: CDR1 SNHLY, CDR2 FYNNEI. The CDR3 DNA reads as TGTGCCAGCAGTGTTTTGCAGGGTCGCGGCTACACCTTC. Translated, it gives CASSVLQGRGYTF. The complete variable domain, with remaining parts taken from reference TRBV2 and TRBJ1-2, reads EPEVTQTPSHQVTQMGQEVILRCVPISNHLYFYWYRQILGQKVEFLVSFYNNEISEKSEIFDDQFSVERPDGSNFTLKIRSTKLEDSAMYFCASSVLQGRGYTFGSGTRLTVV.

V gene TRBV29-1 combines with J gene TRBJ2-3; 7 positions match TRBD1. This CDR3 comprises 15 residues. Germline CDR1 reads SQVTM; CDR2 reads ANQGSEA. V dropped 3 bases and J dropped 1; count of bases not matched to a gene: 7. The CDR3 DNA follows: TGCAGCGTTGATCTTCGACAGGGACGCACAGATACGCAGTATTTT. Translation: CSVDLRQGRTDTQYF.

The chain has TRBV5-6 and TRBJ2-1, with TRBD2 matching over 10 bases. Germline V gene sequence: CDR1 SGHDT, CDR2 YYEEEE. V dropped 4 bases and J dropped 4; count of bases not matched to a gene: 5. The CDR3 is made up of 15 amino acids. CDR3 protein: CASSPWTSGYNEQFF. The CDR3 nucleotides read TGTGCCAGCAGCCCATGGACTAGCGGATACAATGAGCAGTTCTTC.

This chain joins TRBV19 and TRBJ2-1, with 10 bases lining up with TRBD2. Germline V CDR1 and CDR2: LNHDA, SQIVND (reference sequence). J gave up 6 bases and V 5 bases, and 13 bases lay outside the gene matches. This CDR3 has 17 residues. CDR3: CASSPQGSGRFFNEQFF. Here the CDR3 DNA reads TGTGCCAGTAGTCCTCAGGGTAGCGGGAGGTTTTTCAATGAGCAGTTCTTC. Filled out from reference TRBV19 and TRBJ2-1, the complete variable domain reads DGGITQSPKYLFRKEGQNVTLSCEQNLNHDAMYWYRQDPGQGLRLIYYSQIVNDFQKGDIAEGYSVSREKKESFPLTVTSAQKNPTAFYLCASSPQGSGRFFNEQFFGPGTRLTVL.

V usage is TRBV5-1 and J usage is TRBJ2-1; D is undetermined. Per germline, CDR1 SGHRS and CDR2 YFSETQ. The CDR3 contains 15 residues. Trimming cost V 0 bases and J 0 bases, with 7 bases left between them. CDR3 bases: TGCGCCAGCAGCTTGGGAGAAAACTCCTACAATGAGCAGTTCTTC. Protein product: CASSLGENSYNEQFF. Combining the CDR3 with reference TRBV5-1 and TRBJ2-1 gives the whole variable domain KAGVTQTPRYLIKTRGQQVTLSCSPISGHRSVSWYQQTPGQGLQFLFEYFSETQRNKGNFPGRFSGRQFSNSRSEMNVSTLELGDSALYLCASSLGENSYNEQFFGPGTRLTVL.

The chain uses TRBV5-8 and TRBJ1-1; 7 nucleotides agree with TRBD1. Germline V gene lookup returns CDR1 SGHTS and CDR2 YDEGEE. CDR3 length: 15 amino acids. V dropped 4 bases and J dropped 3; count of bases not matched to a gene: 9. The CDR3 region has the DNA TGTGCCAGCAGCCTGATGACAGGGTTTGACACTGAAGCTTTCTTT. It yields the protein CASSLMTGFDTEAFF.

The chain carries TRBV9 and TRBJ2-3; maybe TRBD2 (6 bases). V was cut by 6 bases and J by 2 bases, with 28 bases left in between. Germline-derived CDR1 and CDR2 are SGDLS and YYNGEE. This CDR3 has 19 amino acids. The CDR3 here is CASIVSPPALGGNTDTQYF. CDR3 bases: TGTGCCAGCATCGTTTCTCCTCCCGCGTTAGGAGGGAACACAGATACGCAGTATTTT.

This clone showed up just a few times. V gene TRBV10-3 combines with J gene TRBJ2-3; D remains unclear. Trimming took off 2 bases at V and 2 bases at J, with 8 bases between the two ends. The CDR3 has 14 amino acids. Germline V gene data show CDR1 as ENHRY and CDR2 as SYGVKD. CDR3 in amino acids: CAISEGAHTDTQYF. The CDR3 DNA reads as TGTGCCATCAGTGAGGGTGCACACACAGATACGCAGTATTTT.

This sequence joins TRBV27 and TRBJ2-7; tentatively, D is TRBD1 (6 bases). The V gene lost 8 bases and the J gene lost 3 bases, with 11 bases spanning the gap. The germline V gene has CDR1 MNHEY and CDR2 SMNVEV (reference sequence). The CDR3 is 12 amino acids. In DNA form, the CDR3 reads TGTGCCAGCGGGGACACCATCTACGAGCAGTACTTC. Protein sequence: CASGDTIYEQYF.

This chain links TRBV9 with TRBJ2-7; TRBD2 aligns across 7 bases. The junction had 11 bases not matched to a gene; V was cut back by 4 bases and J by 4 bases. Per germline, CDR1 SGDLS and CDR2 YYNGEE. The CDR3 consists of 15 residues. CDR3 amino acids: CASSPGGSSDYEQYF. The CDR3 DNA sequence: TGTGCCAGCAGCCCGGGGGGTAGCTCTGATTACGAGCAGTACTTC.

V and J are TRBV29-1 and TRBJ2-4; D perhaps matches TRBD2 (5 bases). The germline V gene has CDR1 SQVTM and CDR2 ANQGSEA. With 0 bases removed from V and 6 bases from J, the gap between germline ends came to 12 bases. There are 14 residues in the CDR3. The DNA for the CDR3 is TGCAGCGTTGAAGATCCCGGACTTCCAAACATTCAGTACTTC. Its protein is CSVEDPGLPNIQYF.

The V call is TRBV11-2, the J call TRBJ1-1, with D perhaps matching TRBD1 (6 bases). The ends were cut back, 6 bases at V and 0 bases at J, with 11 bases in the middle. The CDR3 runs to 14 residues. Germline V gene sequence: CDR1 SGHAT, CDR2 FQNNGV. The CDR3 loop reads CASRPGTLNTEAFF. As DNA, the CDR3 is TGTGCCAGCAGGCCCGGGACACTGAACACTGAAGCTTTCTTT.

The chain is built from TRBV28 and TRBJ2-3; TRBD2 matches at 7 bases. The CDR3 has 14 amino acids. Germline values: CDR1 MDHEN, CDR2 SYDVKM. Trimming at V came to 5 bases and at J to 5 bases, leaving 7 bases not matched to a gene. DNA of the CDR3: TGTGCCAGCAGTCTGGGAGGGACTGGAGATACGCAGTATTTT. Residues: CASSLGGTGDTQYF.

The chain couples TRBV6-5 to TRBJ2-5, with 12 bases fitting TRBD1. This CDR3 contains 15 residues. Looked up from germline, CDR1 is MNHEY and CDR2 is SVGAGI. V shed 6 bases and J 5 bases; nucleotides not matched to a gene: 7. In nucleotides, the CDR3 is TGTGCCAGCAGACCCGGGACAGGGGGCCAGGAGACCCAGTACTTC. It is translated as CASRPGTGGQETQYF.

This chain links TRBV29-1 with TRBJ2-5; no reliable D call. Trimming stripped 3 bases from V and 4 bases from J, with 15 bases between. Germline CDR1 SQVTM, CDR2 ANQGSEA. CDR3 length: 14 residues. The CDR3, as DNA: TGCAGCGTTGAGGTTACCCGGTTATCAGAGACCCAGTACTTC. Encoded protein: CSVEVTRLSETQYF.

The rearrangement links TRBV6-5 to TRBJ2-7; D possibly corresponds to TRBD1 (5 bases). The CDR3 has 16 residues. Between the trimmed V and J ends, which lost 0 bases and 0 bases, there was a span of 12 bases. CDR1 MNHEY and CDR2 SVGAGI come from the germline V gene. CDR3 residues: CASSYSKGLSSYEQYF. The DNA for the CDR3 is TGTGCCAGCAGTTACTCGAAGGGGCTTAGCTCCTACGAGCAGTACTTC.

This clone was seen once. The V gene is TRBV29-1, the J gene TRBJ1-1, with TRBD1 matching 7 bases. The junction had 10 bases not matched to a gene; V was cut back by 7 bases and J by 5 bases. The V gene's germline CDR1 is SQVTM and CDR2 ANQGSEA. The CDR3 runs 13 residues. The CDR3 spells CSASRQGGTEAFF. CDR3 sequence (DNA): TGCAGCGCCTCTCGACAGGGTGGAACTGAAGCTTTCTTT.

This clone has a handful of counts. The rearrangement uses TRBV9 and TRBJ1-5; D is ambiguous. Germline V CDR1 and CDR2: SGDLS, YYNGEE. The V and J ends lost 5 bases and 5 bases respectively, with 20 bases between them. The CDR3 runs to 16 residues. In nucleotides, the CDR3 is TGTGCCAGCAGGGTCTGGCAGGTCGGCTCCGATCAGCCCCAGCATTTT. Its translation: CASRVWQVGSDQPQHF.

The rearrangement links TRBV7-9 to TRBJ1-4; possible D gene TRBD1, 5 bases. The V gene's germline CDR1 is SEHNR and CDR2 FQNEAQ (reference sequence). Trimming took off 8 bases at V and 0 bases at J, with 10 bases between the two ends. The CDR3 contains 14 residues. In DNA form, the CDR3 reads TGTGCCAGCGGGGGGTTCGCAACTAATGAAAAACTGTTTTTT. It encodes CASGGFATNEKLFF. The whole variable domain, filled in from reference TRBV7-9 and TRBJ1-4, reads DTGVSQNPRHKITKRGQNVTFRCDPISEHNRLYWYRQTLGQGPEFLTYFQNEAQLEKSRLLSDRFSAERPKGSFSTLEIQRTEQGDSAMYLCASGGFATNEKLFFGSGTQLSVL.

This clone was counted only a few times. The rearrangement uses TRBV7-9 and TRBJ2-7, with 8 bases matching TRBD2. V was clipped by 3 bases and J by 3 bases; unmatched bases: 4. CDR3 length: 14 residues. Germline CDR1 reads SEHNR; CDR2 reads FQNEAQ (reference sequence). In DNA form, the CDR3 reads TGTGCCAGCAGCTTCCTAGCGGGCCTCTACGAGCAGTACTTC. Protein: CASSFLAGLYEQYF.